The 30 T cell receptor beta chains below all came from one sample that was sequenced in a study of identical twins. TCRdb independently ran MiXCR on the 5' RACE reads; one entry per CDR3 protein. The sample shows around 510,000 distinct CDR3 sequences, 14% of them seen only once. In addition, the sample was reused for a study of yellow fever vaccine responses in identical twins.

Sequencing used CD4+ T cells sorted from blood. The source is a young woman in good health.

V and J are TRBV7-8 and TRBJ2-3, with no clear D. V lost 1 base, J lost 5 bases, and 13 bases lay in between. The CDR3 runs to 15 residues. Germline V lookup: CDR1 SGHVS, CDR2 FQNEAQ. The DNA of the CDR3 is TGTGCCAGCAGCTTAGGGAAGTTGACTGTAGATACGCAGTATTTT. Amino acid sequence: CASSLGKLTVDTQYF.

This clonotype was counted between two and nine times. The rearrangement uses TRBV19 and TRBJ2-1; no firm D call. CDR1 LNHDA and CDR2 SQIVND come from the germline V gene (reference sequence). This CDR3 comprises 11 residues. Trimming took off 7 bases at V and 9 bases at J, with 10 bases between the two ends. The CDR3 loop reads CASKRWGEQFF. In DNA form, the CDR3 reads TGTGCCAGTAAGAGGTGGGGTGAGCAGTTCTTC.

This clonotype has a handful of counts. The chain joins TRBV5-1 to TRBJ2-2; D gene uncertain. Germline V gives CDR1 SGHRS, CDR2 YFSETQ. Trimming cost V 7 bases and J 4 bases, with 14 bases left between them. The CDR3 is 14 residues long. In DNA form, the CDR3 reads TGCGCCAGCGGGGTGGACCCGGGCACCGGGGAGCTGTTTTTT. Protein sequence: CASGVDPGTGELFF. The whole variable domain, filled in from reference TRBV5-1 and TRBJ2-2, reads KAGVTQTPRYLIKTRGQQVTLSCSPISGHRSVSWYQQTPGQGLQFLFEYFSETQRNKGNFPGRFSGRQFSNSRSEMNVSTLELGDSALYLCASGVDPGTGELFFGEGSRLTVL.

In its sample, this clonotype was seen a few times. This chain links TRBV9 with TRBJ1-2; TRBD1 matches 7 bases. Trimming at V came to 0 bases and at J to 3 bases, leaving 5 bases not matched to a gene. Germline V CDR1 and CDR2: SGDLS, YYNGEE. The CDR3 has 15 amino acids. The CDR3, as DNA: TGTGCCAGCAGCGTAGATCAGGGGGTGGACTATGGCTACACCTTC. It encodes CASSVDQGVDYGYTF. The full variable domain, with the rest looked up from reference TRBV9 and TRBJ1-2, is DSGVTQTPKHLITATGQRVTLRCSPRSGDLSVYWYQQSLDQGLQFLIQYYNGEERAKGNILERFSAQQFPDLHSELNLSSLELGDSALYFCASSVDQGVDYGYTFGSGTRLTVV.

The gene calls are TRBV7-2 and TRBJ2-7; D is perhaps TRBD2 (7 bases). From germline, CDR1 is SGHTA and CDR2 FQGNSA. CDR3 length: 15 residues. Between the trimmed V and J ends, which lost 5 bases and 2 bases, there was a span of 16 bases. In DNA form, the CDR3 reads TGTGCCAGCAGCCCAGGGGCGGGGGCTACCTACGAGCAGTACTTC. Translating gives CASSPGAGATYEQYF.

In its sample, this clonotype was seen a few times. The rearrangement links TRBV14 to TRBJ2-1; D is ambiguous. The germline V gene encodes CDR1 SGHDN and CDR2 FVKESK. The CDR3 has 16 amino acids. Trimming stripped 1 base from V and 4 bases from J, with 14 bases between. The CDR3: CASSQAALNLYNEQFF. The CDR3 nucleotides read TGTGCCAGCAGCCAAGCGGCACTAAATTTATACAATGAGCAGTTCTTC.

The genes are TRBV3-1 and TRBJ2-2, with 14 nucleotides matching TRBD2. This CDR3 region has 17 residues. Looked up from germline, CDR1 is LGHDT and CDR2 is YNNKEL (reference sequence). With V trimmed by 4 bases and J by 5 bases, 6 bases remained unmatched. The CDR3 bases are TGTGCCAGCAGCCCTACGAGGACTAGCGGGGGGACCGGGGAGCTGTTTTTT. Translation gives CASSPTRTSGGTGELFF. The full variable domain, with the rest looked up from reference TRBV3-1 and TRBJ2-2, is DTAVSQTPKYLVTQMGNDKSIKCEQNLGHDTMYWYKQDSKKFLKIMFSYNNKELIINETVPNRFSPKSPDKAHLNLHINSLELGDSAVYFCASSPTRTSGGTGELFFGEGSRLTVL.

In its sample, this clonotype was seen a few times. CDR3 loop: CASSVTGAEGIQYF. In DNA, the CDR3 is TGTGCCAGCAGCGTAACAGGGGCGGAGGGCATTCAGTACTTC. The rearrangement links TRBV9 to TRBJ2-4; D possibly corresponds to TRBD1 (7 bases). Germline CDR1 SGDLS, CDR2 YYNGEE. The CDR3 has 14 amino acids. Trimming removed 1 base at V and 9 bases at J, with 14 bases between. Filled out from reference TRBV9 and TRBJ2-4, the complete variable domain reads DSGVTQTPKHLITATGQRVTLRCSPRSGDLSVYWYQQSLDQGLQFLIQYYNGEERAKGNILERFSAQQFPDLHSELNLSSLELGDSALYFCASSVTGAEGIQYFGAGTRLSVL.

The gene calls are TRBV10-3 and TRBJ2-3; a weak D match, TRBD1 (5 bases). CDR1 is ENHRY and CDR2 is SYGVKD in the germline V gene. The germline V and J ends were trimmed by 6 bases and 6 bases, with 19 bases remaining between them. This CDR3 has 15 residues. CDR3 residues: CAIRPEPGGHDTQYF. As DNA, the CDR3 is TGTGCCATCAGACCCGAACCGGGCGGACACGATACGCAGTATTTT.

The V and J genes are TRBV10-3 and TRBJ2-1, with TRBD2 matching over 11 bases. This CDR3 has 15 amino acids. Germline V gives CDR1 ENHRY, CDR2 SYGVKD. The ends lost 1 base at V and 8 bases at J; junction bases unmatched: 4. The CDR3 region has the DNA TGTGCCATCAGTGAGTTAGCGGGGGGGCGGGATGAGCAGTTCTTC. It is translated as CAISELAGGRDEQFF.

This chain links TRBV18 with TRBJ2-2; D perhaps matches TRBD1 (6 bases). The CDR3 is made up of 14 amino acids. The V gene lost 3 bases and the J gene lost 5 bases, with 10 bases spanning the gap. Germline CDR1 and CDR2: KGHSH and LQKENI. The DNA of the CDR3 is TGTGCCAGCTCACCGAACAGGGCGACCGGGGAGCTGTTTTTT. Its translation: CASSPNRATGELFF.

This clonotype was seen many times. The chain employs TRBV20-1 and TRBJ1-5, with a tentative D call TRBD1 (5 bases). The CDR3 is 16 residues long. CDR1 DFQATT and CDR2 SNEGSKA come from the germline V gene (reference sequence). V was clipped by 7 bases and J by 0 bases, with 19 bases between them. The CDR3 is CSVSAAGKISNQPQHF. CDR3 bases: TGCAGTGTCTCCGCGGCAGGGAAAATTAGCAATCAGCCCCAGCATTTT.

This clonotype was detected once. This chain connects TRBV5-1 to TRBJ2-1; 9 nucleotides line up with TRBD1. The CDR3 has 16 residues. Germline V gene data show CDR1 as SGHRS and CDR2 as YFSETQ. V gave up 1 base and J gave up 6 bases; unmatched junction bases: 8. The CDR3 bases are TGCGCCAGCAGCTTGTCTAGGACAGGGGAAAGCAATGAGCAGTTCTTC. This gives the protein CASSLSRTGESNEQFF. Using reference TRBV5-1 and TRBJ2-1 for the parts outside the CDR3, the full variable domain is KAGVTQTPRYLIKTRGQQVTLSCSPISGHRSVSWYQQTPGQGLQFLFEYFSETQRNKGNFPGRFSGRQFSNSRSEMNVSTLELGDSALYLCASSLSRTGESNEQFFGPGTRLTVL.

V usage is TRBV9 and J usage is TRBJ1-2; D unresolved. Germline V gives CDR1 SGDLS, CDR2 YYNGEE. This CDR3 spans 15 amino acids. V dropped 0 bases and J dropped 2 bases, with 11 bases sitting between them. The CDR3 DNA is TGTGCCAGCAGCGTAGAGGGCAGAGGGAACTATGGCTACACCTTC. Its translation: CASSVEGRGNYGYTF.

The V and J genes are TRBV4-1 and TRBJ2-1, with TRBD1 identical over 10 bases. Germline V gene lookup returns CDR1 MGHRA and CDR2 YSYEKL. The CDR3 extends over 15 amino acids. Germline trimming cut 2 bases from V and 7 bases from J; bases unmatched to any gene: 5. The CDR3 loop reads CASSQPGTGENEQFF. The CDR3 region has the DNA TGCGCCAGCAGCCAACCCGGGACAGGGGAGAATGAGCAGTTCTTC.

The rearrangement links TRBV7-8 to TRBJ1-2; D is uncertain. Germline-derived CDR1 and CDR2 are SGHVS and FQNEAQ. This CDR3 region has 13 residues. Trimming pared 1 base from V and 4 bases from J, leaving 7 bases between. The CDR3 DNA reads TGTGCCAGCAGCTTAGAGGCAGTCTATGGCTACACCTTC. It specifies CASSLEAVYGYTF.

The sample holds a few counts of this clonotype. The chain employs TRBV24-1 and TRBJ2-2; 11 nucleotides match TRBD1. V shed 4 bases and J 5 bases; nucleotides not matched to a gene: 5. Germline loops: CDR1 KGHDR, CDR2 SFDVKD. The CDR3 has 16 amino acids. As DNA, the CDR3 is TGTGCCACCAGTGACCCCCGGGACAGGGGGACCGGGGAGCTGTTTTTT. Its translation is CATSDPRDRGTGELFF.

There are many counts of this clonotype. This chain uses TRBV29-1 with TRBJ2-7; D tentatively reads TRBD1 or TRBD2 (6 bases each). Germline assignment: CDR1 SQVTM and CDR2 ANQGSEA. The V end was cut by 4 bases, the J end by 5 bases, with 12 bases between. This CDR3 comprises 12 residues. CDR3: CSVARGGHEQYF. The CDR3 coding sequence is TGCAGCGTTGCCAGGGGAGGTCACGAGCAGTACTTC.

CDR3 sequence: CASSLVVLNEQYF. The CDR3 nucleotides read TGTGCCAGCAGCTTAGTAGTCCTCAACGAGCAGTACTTC. The chain recombines TRBV11-2 with TRBJ2-7; D unresolved. CDR1 is SGHAT and CDR2 is FQNNGV in the germline V gene. The CDR3 is 13 residues long. Trimming pared 1 base from V and 5 bases from J, leaving 9 bases between.

This clonotype was recorded a few times. The chain carries TRBV5-5 and TRBJ2-4; the D gene is possibly TRBD2 (6 bases). V lost 1 base, J lost 10 bases, and 18 bases lay in between. The germline V gene has CDR1 SGHKS and CDR2 YYEKEE (reference sequence). This CDR3 comprises 15 residues. CDR3 in amino acids: CASSLSGGEVKIQYF. CDR3 in DNA: TGTGCCAGCAGCTTGTCTGGCGGGGAGGTTAAGATTCAGTACTTC. Full variable domain (missing parts from reference TRBV5-5 and TRBJ2-4): DAGVTQSPTHLIKTRGQQVTLRCSPISGHKSVSWYQQVLGQGPQFIFQYYEKEERGRGNFPDRFSARQFPNYSSELNVNALLLGDSALYLCASSLSGGEVKIQYFGAGTRLSVL.

This clonotype was seen ten or more times. V and J are TRBV29-1 and TRBJ1-3; D is uncertain. V was cut by 7 bases and J by 1 base, with 11 bases left in between. Germline V lookup: CDR1 SQVTM, CDR2 ANQGSEA. This CDR3 region has 13 residues. The DNA of the CDR3 is TGCAGCGCCGGCCCGGGTTCTGGAAACACCATATATTTT. It specifies CSAGPGSGNTIYF.

This clonotype showed up just a few times. The chain joins TRBV29-1 to TRBJ2-7, with D unclear. Per the germline V gene, CDR1 is SQVTM and CDR2 is ANQGSEA. There are 14 residues in the CDR3. V dropped 3 bases and J dropped 1 base, with 13 bases sitting between them. CDR3 sequence (DNA): TGCAGCGTTGATCCTGGCAGAGGATCCTACGAGCAGTACTTC. It codes for CSVDPGRGSYEQYF.

This clonotype appeared many times. This chain connects TRBV29-1 to TRBJ2-5; D uncertain. This CDR3 spans 12 amino acids. Trimming removed 2 bases at V and 4 bases at J, with 8 bases between. Germline CDR1 and CDR2: SQVTM and ANQGSEA. In DNA, the CDR3 is TGCAGCGTTGAAAGTCCGGGAGAGACCCAGTACTTC. Its protein product is CSVESPGETQYF.

CDR3 DNA: TGCAGTGCCATAGGGTTTGGTGGCTACACCTTC. It translates to CSAIGFGGYTF. The chain is built from TRBV20-1 and TRBJ1-2; no definite D call. CDR1 is DFQATT and CDR2 is SNEGSKA in the germline V gene (reference sequence). The CDR3 sequence is 11 residues long. V lost 6 bases and J lost 7, with 12 bases in between.

This rearrangement joins TRBV2 to TRBJ1-5, with 10 bases lining up with TRBD1. The germline V gene encodes CDR1 SNHLY and CDR2 FYNNEI. The CDR3 runs 17 residues. V lost 4 bases to trimming and J lost 1 base; unmatched junction nucleotides: 7. CDR3 nucleotides: TGTGCCAGCAGTGCCCGACAGGGGGCCCGGAGCAATCAGCCCCAGCATTTT. Protein sequence: CASSARQGARSNQPQHF.

This chain connects TRBV20-1 to TRBJ1-2; possible D gene TRBD1, 5 bases. CDR3 length equals 14 residues. The germline V and J ends were trimmed by 5 bases and 4 bases, with 17 bases remaining between them. CDR1 and CDR2 (germline): DFQATT, SNEGSKA (reference sequence). CDR3 coding DNA: TGCAGTGCTCCGCTTAGGGGTGGGCGCTATGGCTACACCTTC. Translation: CSAPLRGGRYGYTF.

The gene calls are TRBV7-2 and TRBJ1-5; D call uncertain. CDR1 is SGHTA, CDR2 FQGNSA, per germline. Trimming stripped 6 bases from V and 1 base from J, with 10 bases between. The CDR3 consists of 14 residues. This CDR3 is CASSARLSNQPQHF. In nucleotides, the CDR3 is TGTGCCAGCAGTGCAAGGTTGAGCAATCAGCCCCAGCATTTT.

The chain uses TRBV28 and TRBJ2-7, with 13 bases aligning to TRBD2. V trimming: 5 bases; J trimming: 3 bases; junction bases outside the gene matches: 7. From germline, CDR1 is MDHEN and CDR2 SYDVKM. This CDR3 region has 16 residues. CDR3 in amino acids: CASSPWGTSGNYEQYF. The DNA of the CDR3 is TGTGCCAGCAGTCCATGGGGGACTAGCGGGAACTACGAGCAGTACTTC.

This clonotype was seen at least ten times. V gene TRBV12-3 or TRBV12-4 combines with J gene TRBJ1-5; D perhaps matches TRBD1 (5 bases). Trimming stripped 6 bases from V and 0 bases from J, with 15 bases between. The CDR3 extends over 16 amino acids. This CDR3 is CASRPGMWDSNQPQHF. DNA of the CDR3: TGTGCCAGCAGGCCAGGGATGTGGGATAGCAATCAGCCCCAGCATTTT.

The J gene is TRBJ1-4, the V gene TRBV7-9; a weak D match, TRBD1 (5 bases). Germline lookup yields CDR1 SEHNR and CDR2 FQNEAQ (reference sequence). The CDR3 consists of 14 residues. V lost 1 base, J lost 8 bases, and 11 bases lay in between. DNA for the CDR3: TGTGCCAGCAGCTTAGGGGGGTTTTTCGAAAAACTGTTTTTT. This translates into CASSLGGFFEKLFF.